These T cell receptor beta chains were read from a single sample in a study of immune evolution from preneoplasia to lung adenocarcinoma. Clones were sequenced by immunoSEQ multiplex PCR, and TCRdb holds only the in-frame ones, with some missing. In the table there are more than 25,000 clones, around 74% of which are singletons. Sequencing was performed on FFPE invasive lung adenocarcinoma tissue. These receptors originate from a person aged 60 to 70 with invasive lung adenocarcinoma. Some clones in this sample may be carry-over from other donors' samples. Both conserved end residues are part of each CDR3. Rows give clone size only sometimes, using once, few, many, or a class for an expanded clone.

j_call | clone_size | v_call | cdr3_aa
TRBJ1-1 | NA | TRBV6-6 | CASSDRDGGHLGAFF
TRBJ1-2 | NA | TRBV5-1 | CASSLAVRTGDGYTF
TRBJ1-2 | once | TRBV19 | CASSIGGDYYGYTF
TRBJ1-3 | NA | TRBV2 | CASSAEGAGNTIYF
TRBJ1-2 | NA | TRBV9 | CASSVATGQNGYTF
TRBJ1-2 | medium-sized | TRBV28 | CASSLGDRVVGGYTF
TRBJ2-1 | NA | TRBV9 | CASSVLSGEFYNEQFF
TRBJ1-5 | NA | TRBV29-1 | CSVGTFDQPQHF
TRBJ1-5 | NA | TRBV7-9 | CASSSRDRGNNQPQHF
TRBJ2-7 | NA | TRBV9 | CASSVASYYEQYF
TRBJ2-1 | once | TRBV6-5 | CASTSAGASNEQFF
TRBJ2-5 | NA | TRBV11-3 | CASSLAGRETQYF
TRBJ2-7 | few | TRBV2 | CATGTGASYEQYF
TRBJ1-2 | NA | TRBV30 | CAWNSGVGNYGYTF
TRBJ2-7 | once | TRBV2 | CASNPNRGHGNEQYF
TRBJ1-5 | few | TRBV4-1 | CASSQGDGVSNQPQHF
TRBJ1-1 | NA | TRBV28 | CASSPLYPPNTEAFF
TRBJ2-3 | once | TRBV29-1 | CSVEDLPQGGDAKDTQYF
TRBJ2-7 | NA | TRBV19 | CASSIAPGPAYEQYF
TRBJ2-2 | NA | TRBV6-1 | CASSDVDRASGELFF
TRBJ2-2 | NA | TRBV19 | CASSVGRQNTGELFF
TRBJ2-2 | NA | TRBV7-8 | CASGRREGLEAGELFF
TRBJ1-1 | NA | TRBV5-1 | CASGTGGENTEAFF
TRBJ2-1 | NA | TRBV7-7 | CASSRQGGVSYNEQFF
TRBJ2-7 | NA | TRBV5-4 | CASSLGQGISGYEQYF
TRBJ2-5 | few | TRBV28 | CASSFGRRGRSETQYF
TRBJ2-7 | NA | TRBV19 | CASSIGGGTSYEQYF
TRBJ2-2 | NA | TRBV19 | CASKEDRNTGELFF
TRBJ2-5 | few | TRBV7-9 | CASIASGMQETQYF
TRBJ2-7 | few | TRBV7-2 | CASSPQGGGNPREQYF
TRBJ2-6 | NA | TRBV11-2 | CASSLAGGDGANVLTF
TRBJ1-2 | NA | TRBV18 | CASSPQEGYTF
TRBJ1-2 | few | TRBV4-1 | CASSHITRGGLNYGYTF
TRBJ2-2 | NA | TRBV27 | CASSPLETGRGTGELFF
TRBJ2-2 | NA | TRBV11-3 | CASRGGGTGELFF
TRBJ2-3 | few | TRBV30 | CAWSVVYTQYF
TRBJ2-5 | NA | TRBV7-9 | CASSPNRGRQGKETQYF
TRBJ2-2 | NA | TRBV9 | CASSVGRTGELFF
TRBJ2-1 | NA | TRBV5-1 | CASGQGEGSYNEQFF
TRBJ2-3 | NA | TRBV7-3 | CASSLTRGAGGDTQYF
TRBJ2-6 | NA | TRBV5-4 | CASSLIESGANVLTF
TRBJ2-7 | NA | TRBV7-2 | CASSRGRQGTYEQYF
TRBJ1-1 | NA | TRBV5-5 | CASTKTGALNTEAFF
TRBJ2-6 | NA | TRBV11-2 | CASSLAPSPSGANVLTF
TRBJ2-2 | NA | TRBV11-1 | CASSLGHQFTGELFF
TRBJ1-2 | NA | TRBV6-1 | CASSPGKNLNGYTF
TRBJ2-5 | NA | TRBV4-1 | CASSLLTLQETQYF
TRBJ1-3 | NA | TRBV6-5 | CASSSWRGSGNTIYF
TRBJ2-5 | few | TRBV7-9 | CASSPGASGRETQYF
TRBJ1-2 | NA | TRBV18 | CASSPGAGYGYTF
TRBJ2-1 | few | TRBV7-3 | CASSLRDRGSYNEQFF
TRBJ2-5 | NA | TRBV5-1 | CASSLAGAFVGETQYF
TRBJ2-2 | NA | TRBV2 | CASRPAGYAGELFF
TRBJ1-5 | NA | TRBV18 | CASSPLGQGAQPQHF
TRBJ2-3 | NA | TRBV9 | CASSPVAGGYTDTQYF